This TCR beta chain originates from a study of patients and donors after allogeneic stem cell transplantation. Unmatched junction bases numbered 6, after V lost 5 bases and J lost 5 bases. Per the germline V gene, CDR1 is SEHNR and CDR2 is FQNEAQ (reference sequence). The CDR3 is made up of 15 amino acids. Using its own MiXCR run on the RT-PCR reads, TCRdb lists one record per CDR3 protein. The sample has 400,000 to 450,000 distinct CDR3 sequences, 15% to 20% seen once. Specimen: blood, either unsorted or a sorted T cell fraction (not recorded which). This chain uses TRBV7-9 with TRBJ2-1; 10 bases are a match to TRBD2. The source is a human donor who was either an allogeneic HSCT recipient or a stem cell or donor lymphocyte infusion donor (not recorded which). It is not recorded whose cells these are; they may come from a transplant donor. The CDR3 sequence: CASSPYSGGNNEQFF. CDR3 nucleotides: TGTGCCAGCAGCCCCTATAGCGGGGGGAACAATGAGCAGTTCTTC. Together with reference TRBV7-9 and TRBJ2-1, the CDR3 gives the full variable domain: DTGVSQNPRHKITKRGQNVTFRCDPISEHNRLYWYRQTLGQGPEFLTYFQNEAQLEKSRLLSDRFSAERPKGSFSTLEIQRTEQGDSAMYLCASSPYSGGNNEQFFGPGTRLTVL.